This T cell receptor (beta chain) was recovered during a study of molecular identifiers for immune sequencing clone quantification. General study findings and limits: In CMV-specific effectors, clones above 20 copies held over 97% of molecules; naive, under 1%. The study reportedly detected spiked Jurkat TCR RNA from one cell among one million naive cells.

The V gene's germline CDR1 is SGHAT and CDR2 FQNNGV. V was trimmed by 6 bases and J by 6 bases, leaving 21 bases between them. The CDR3 consists of 15 residues. Naive CD8 T cells underwent sorting with the CD8+CD4-CCR7+CD45RA+ definition. Comment on this clonotype: Its target is unknown.

TCRdb reprocessed the PCR reads via MiXCR and lists one record per CDR3 protein. Altogether around 100,000 distinct CDR3 sequences are present, under 40% being singletons, with the ten largest covering 9% to 10%. The chain carries TRBV11-2 and TRBJ2-7; weak D call: TRBD1 (5 bases). This TCR came from a human donor in good health. Some libraries in this study had Jurkat cell RNA spiked in. Sequencing input: naive CD8+ T cells from blood, with Jurkat cell RNA spiked in. Subset denoted: FACS-sorted CD8+CD4-CCR7+CD45RA+ naive T cells. The CDR3 DNA reads as TGTGCCAGCAGGCGTATTCAGGGTATGGCGGCCGAGCAGTACTTC. It translates to CASRRIQGMAAEQYF.